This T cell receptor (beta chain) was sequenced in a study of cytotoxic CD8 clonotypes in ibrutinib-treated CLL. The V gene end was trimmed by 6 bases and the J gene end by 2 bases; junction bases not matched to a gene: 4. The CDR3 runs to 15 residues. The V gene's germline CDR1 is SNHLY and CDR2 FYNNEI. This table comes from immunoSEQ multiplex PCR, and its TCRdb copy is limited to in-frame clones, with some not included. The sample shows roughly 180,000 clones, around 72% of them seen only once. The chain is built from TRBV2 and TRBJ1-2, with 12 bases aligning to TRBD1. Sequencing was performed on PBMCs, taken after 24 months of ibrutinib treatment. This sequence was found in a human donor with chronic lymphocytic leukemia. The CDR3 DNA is TGTGCCAGCAGCGTGGGACAGGGGGCGAACTATGGCTACACCTTC. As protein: CASSVGQGANYGYTF.